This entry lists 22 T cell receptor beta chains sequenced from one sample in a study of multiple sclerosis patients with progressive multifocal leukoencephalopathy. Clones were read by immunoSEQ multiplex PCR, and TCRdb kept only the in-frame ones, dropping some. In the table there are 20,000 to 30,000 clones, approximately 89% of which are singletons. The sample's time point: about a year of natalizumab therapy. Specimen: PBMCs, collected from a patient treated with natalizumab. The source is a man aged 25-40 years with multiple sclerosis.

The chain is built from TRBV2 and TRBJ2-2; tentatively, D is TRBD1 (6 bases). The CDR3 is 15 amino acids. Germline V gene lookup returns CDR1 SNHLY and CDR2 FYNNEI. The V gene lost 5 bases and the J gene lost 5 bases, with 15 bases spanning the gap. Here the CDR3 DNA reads TGTGCCAGCAGTCTTACAGGGTCTCGGACCGGGGAGCTGTTTTTT. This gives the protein CASSLTGSRTGELFF. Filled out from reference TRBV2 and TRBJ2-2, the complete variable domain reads EPEVTQTPSHQVTQMGQEVILRCVPISNHLYFYWYRQILGQKVEFLVSFYNNEISEKSEIFDDQFSVERPDGSNFTLKIRSTKLEDSAMYFCASSLTGSRTGELFFGEGSRLTVL.

CDR3 region: CASNFLGAGSTDTQYF. The CDR3 bases are TGTGCCAGCAATTTTCTGGGAGCGGGTAGCACAGATACGCAGTATTTT. The V call is TRBV2, the J call TRBJ2-3, with TRBD2 as a possible D gene (6 bases). The CDR3 spans 16 residues. Germline lookup yields CDR1 SNHLY and CDR2 FYNNEI. Trimming cost V 7 bases and J 0 bases, with 17 bases left between them.

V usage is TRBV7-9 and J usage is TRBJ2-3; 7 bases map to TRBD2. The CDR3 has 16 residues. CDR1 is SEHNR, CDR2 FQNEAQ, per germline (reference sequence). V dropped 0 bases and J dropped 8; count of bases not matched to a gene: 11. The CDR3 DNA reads TGTGCCAGCAGCTTAGCGGGAGGGCCCCCTGCGGGTACGCAGTATTTT. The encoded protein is CASSLAGGPPAGTQYF.

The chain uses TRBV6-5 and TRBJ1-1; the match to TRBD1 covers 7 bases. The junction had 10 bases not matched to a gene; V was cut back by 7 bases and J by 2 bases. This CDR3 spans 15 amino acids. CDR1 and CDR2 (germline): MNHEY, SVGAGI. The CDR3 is CASNFNRGANTEAFF. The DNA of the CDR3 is TGTGCCAGCAATTTTAACAGGGGTGCAAACACTGAAGCTTTCTTT.

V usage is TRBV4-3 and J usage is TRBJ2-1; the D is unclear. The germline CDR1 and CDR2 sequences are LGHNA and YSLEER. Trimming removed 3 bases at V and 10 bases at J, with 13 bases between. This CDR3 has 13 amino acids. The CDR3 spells CASSQDPNREQFF. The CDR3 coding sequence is TGCGCCAGCAGCCAGGATCCCAATAGGGAGCAGTTCTTC.

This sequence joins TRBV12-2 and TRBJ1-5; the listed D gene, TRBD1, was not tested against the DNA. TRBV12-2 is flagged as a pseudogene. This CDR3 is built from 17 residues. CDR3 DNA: TGTGCAAGTCGCATCGAGTTGGGGACAGGGGGACCTCAGCCCCAGCATTTT. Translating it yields CASRIELGTGGPQPQHF.

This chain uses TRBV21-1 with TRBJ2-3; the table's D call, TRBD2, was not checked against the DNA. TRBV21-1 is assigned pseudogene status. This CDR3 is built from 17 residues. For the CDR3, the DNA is TGTGCCAGCAGCGCTAACGTACTAGCGGGGGACACAGATACGCAGTATTTT. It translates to CASSANVLAGDTDTQYF.

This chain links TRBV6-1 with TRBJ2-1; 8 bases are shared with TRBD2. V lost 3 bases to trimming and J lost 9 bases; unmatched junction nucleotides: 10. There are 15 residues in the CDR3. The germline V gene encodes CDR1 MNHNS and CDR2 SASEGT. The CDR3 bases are TGTGCCAGCAGTGAGGGAGCGGGAGAGGCTAGTGAGCAGTTCTTC. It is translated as CASSEGAGEASEQFF.

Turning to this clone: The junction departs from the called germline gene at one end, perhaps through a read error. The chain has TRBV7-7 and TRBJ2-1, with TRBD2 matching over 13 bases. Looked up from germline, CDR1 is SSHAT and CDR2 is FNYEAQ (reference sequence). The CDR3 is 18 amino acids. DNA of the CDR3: TGTGCTAGCAGCTTACTAGCGGGAGGGCCCCACCTCTACAGTGAGCAGTTCTTC. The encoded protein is CASSLLAGGPHLYSEQFF.

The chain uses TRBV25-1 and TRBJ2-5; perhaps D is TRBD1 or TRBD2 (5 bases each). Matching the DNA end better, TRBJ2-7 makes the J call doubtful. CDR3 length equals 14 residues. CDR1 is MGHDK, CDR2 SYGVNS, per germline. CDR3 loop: CASSKERGAYEQYF. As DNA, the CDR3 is TGTGCCAGCAGCAAGGAAAGGGGAGCCTACGAGCAGTACTTC.

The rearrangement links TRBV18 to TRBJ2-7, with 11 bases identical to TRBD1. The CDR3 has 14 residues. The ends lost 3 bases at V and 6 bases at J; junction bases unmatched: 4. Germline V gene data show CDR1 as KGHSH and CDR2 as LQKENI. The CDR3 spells CASSPGQGGVEQYF. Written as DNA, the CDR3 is TGTGCCAGCTCACCGGGACAGGGGGGGGTCGAGCAGTACTTC.

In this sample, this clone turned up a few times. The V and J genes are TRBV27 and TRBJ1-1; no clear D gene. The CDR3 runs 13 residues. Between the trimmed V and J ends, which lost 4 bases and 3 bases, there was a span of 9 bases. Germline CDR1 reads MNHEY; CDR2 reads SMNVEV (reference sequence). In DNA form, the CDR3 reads TGTGCCAGCAGTTGGTTAGCAGACACTGAAGCTTTCTTT. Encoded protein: CASSWLADTEAFF.

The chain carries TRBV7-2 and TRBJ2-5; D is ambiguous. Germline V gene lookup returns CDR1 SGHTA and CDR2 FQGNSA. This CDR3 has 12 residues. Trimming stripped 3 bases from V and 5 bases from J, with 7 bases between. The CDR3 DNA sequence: TGTGCCAGCAGCTTCAACGGGGAGACCCAGTACTTC. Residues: CASSFNGETQYF.

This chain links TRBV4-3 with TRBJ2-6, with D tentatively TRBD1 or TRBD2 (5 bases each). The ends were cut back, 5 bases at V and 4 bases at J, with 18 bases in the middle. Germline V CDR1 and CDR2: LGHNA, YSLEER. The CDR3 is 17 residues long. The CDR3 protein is CASSNRDGRSGANVLTF. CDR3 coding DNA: TGCGCCAGCAGCAACCGGGACGGACGTTCCGGGGCCAACGTCCTGACTTTC.

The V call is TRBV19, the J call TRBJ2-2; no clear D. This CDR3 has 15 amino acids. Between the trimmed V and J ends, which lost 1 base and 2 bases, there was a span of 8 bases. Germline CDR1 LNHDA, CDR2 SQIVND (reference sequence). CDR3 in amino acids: CASSIGFFNTGELFF. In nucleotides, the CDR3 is TGTGCCAGTAGTATAGGCTTCTTCAACACCGGGGAGCTGTTTTTT.

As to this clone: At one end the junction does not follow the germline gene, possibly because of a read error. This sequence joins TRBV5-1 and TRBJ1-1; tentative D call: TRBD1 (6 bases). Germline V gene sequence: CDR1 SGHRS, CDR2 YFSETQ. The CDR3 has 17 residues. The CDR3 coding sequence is TGCGCCCGCAGCTTCAGGGTAGGGGGGTTCATGAACACTGAAGCTTTCTTT. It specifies CARSFRVGGFMNTEAFF.

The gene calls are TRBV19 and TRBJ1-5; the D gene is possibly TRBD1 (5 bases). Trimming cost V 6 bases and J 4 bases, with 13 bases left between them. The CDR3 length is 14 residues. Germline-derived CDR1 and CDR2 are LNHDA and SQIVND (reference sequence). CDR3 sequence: CASRSGTGNQPQHF. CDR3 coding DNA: TGTGCCAGTAGGTCAGGGACTGGAAATCAGCCCCAGCATTTT.

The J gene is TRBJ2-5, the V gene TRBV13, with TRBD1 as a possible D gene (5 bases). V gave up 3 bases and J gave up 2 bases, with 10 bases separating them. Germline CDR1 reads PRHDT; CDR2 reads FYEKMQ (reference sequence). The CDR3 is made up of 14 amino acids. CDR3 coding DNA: TGTGCCAGCAGCTTCACAGGTATACAAGAGACCCAGTACTTC. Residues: CASSFTGIQETQYF.

In nucleotides, the CDR3 is TGTGCCAGCAGCCTCGGGCAGGCGGGCTACGAGCAGTACTTC. Protein: CASSLGQAGYEQYF. The genes are TRBV7-9 and TRBJ2-7; the D gene is possibly TRBD2 (5 bases). The CDR3 extends over 14 amino acids. Trimming pared 5 bases from V and 3 bases from J, leaving 14 bases between. Germline V gene data show CDR1 as SEHNR and CDR2 as FQNEAQ (reference sequence).

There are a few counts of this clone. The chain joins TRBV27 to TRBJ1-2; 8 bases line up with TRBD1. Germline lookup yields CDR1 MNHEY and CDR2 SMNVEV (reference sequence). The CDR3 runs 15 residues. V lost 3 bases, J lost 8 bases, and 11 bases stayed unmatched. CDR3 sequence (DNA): TGTGCCAGCAGTTTTGGGGTTGCAGGGGGCGAAGGCTACACCTTC. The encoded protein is CASSFGVAGGEGYTF.

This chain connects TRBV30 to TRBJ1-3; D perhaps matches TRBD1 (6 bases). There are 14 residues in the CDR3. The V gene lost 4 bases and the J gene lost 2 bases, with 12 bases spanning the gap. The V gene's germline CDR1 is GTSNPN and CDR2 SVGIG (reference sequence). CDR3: CAWTLGGAGNTIYF. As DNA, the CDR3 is TGTGCCTGGACCCTAGGGGGAGCTGGAAACACCATATATTTT.

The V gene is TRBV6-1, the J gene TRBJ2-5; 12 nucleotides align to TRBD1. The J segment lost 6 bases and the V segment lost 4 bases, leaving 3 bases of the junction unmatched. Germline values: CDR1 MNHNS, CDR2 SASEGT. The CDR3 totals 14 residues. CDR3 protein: CASSAGQGAKTQYF. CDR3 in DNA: TGTGCCAGCAGTGCGGGACAGGGGGCAAAGACCCAGTACTTC.